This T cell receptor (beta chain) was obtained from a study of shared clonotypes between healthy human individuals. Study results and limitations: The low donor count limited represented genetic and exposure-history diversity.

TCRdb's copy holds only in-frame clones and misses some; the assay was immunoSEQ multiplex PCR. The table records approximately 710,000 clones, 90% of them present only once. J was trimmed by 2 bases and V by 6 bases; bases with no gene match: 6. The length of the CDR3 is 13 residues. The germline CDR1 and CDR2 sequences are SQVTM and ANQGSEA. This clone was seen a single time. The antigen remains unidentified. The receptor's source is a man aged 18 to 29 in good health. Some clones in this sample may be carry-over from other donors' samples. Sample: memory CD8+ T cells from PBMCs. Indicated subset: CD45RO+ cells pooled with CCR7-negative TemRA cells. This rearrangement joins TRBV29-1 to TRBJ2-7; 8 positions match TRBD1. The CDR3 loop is CSVAGQGTYEQYF. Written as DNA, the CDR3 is TGCAGCGTGGCAGGACAGGGCACCTACGAGCAGTACTTC.